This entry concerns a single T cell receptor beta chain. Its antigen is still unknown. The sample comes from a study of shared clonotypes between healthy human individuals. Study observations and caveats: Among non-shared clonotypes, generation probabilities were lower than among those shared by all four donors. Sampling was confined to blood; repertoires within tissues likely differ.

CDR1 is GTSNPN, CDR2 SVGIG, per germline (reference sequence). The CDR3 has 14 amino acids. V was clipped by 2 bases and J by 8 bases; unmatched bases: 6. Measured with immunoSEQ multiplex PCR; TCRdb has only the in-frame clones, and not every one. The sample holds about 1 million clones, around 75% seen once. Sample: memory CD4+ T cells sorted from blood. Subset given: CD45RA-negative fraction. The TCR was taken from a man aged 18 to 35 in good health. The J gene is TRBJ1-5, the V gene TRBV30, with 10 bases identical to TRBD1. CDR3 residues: CAWSFGQGEKPQHF. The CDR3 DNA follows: TGTGCCTGGAGTTTTGGACAGGGGGAGAAGCCCCAGCATTTT.